This T cell receptor (beta chain) was profiled in a study of post-analysis software for immune sequencing data. Presence of unique molecular identifiers characterized the TCR beta cDNA libraries. It was from about 0.98 to 11 million T cells that about 500,000 cDNA molecules came. A single record per CDR3 protein comes from TCRdb applying MiXCR to the PCR reads. The sample shows hundreds of thousands of distinct CDR3 sequences, approximately 60% of them seen only once. The germline V gene encodes CDR1 SEHNR and CDR2 FQNEAQ (reference sequence). There are 15 residues in the CDR3. The ends lost 1 base at V and 2 bases at J; junction bases unmatched: 3. Whole-study findings and limits: When compared against controls, multiple sclerosis patients showed significantly lower normalized Chao1 diversity. Patients showed TRBV5-6, TRBV5-1 and TRBV20-1 among five TRBV segments more frequent than in controls. Strong co-clustering by F measure linked samples that shared a preparation batch.

This clonotype was counted between two and nine times. Its antigen is unidentified. Sequencing was carried out using blood. The clonotype comes from a girl aged 2 to 9 with multiple sclerosis. V gene TRBV7-9 combines with J gene TRBJ1-1; 8 nucleotides agree with TRBD1. CDR3 sequence reads: CASSLGDRGNTEAFF. DNA for the CDR3: TGTGCCAGCAGCTTAGGTGACAGGGGAAACACTGAAGCTTTCTTT.